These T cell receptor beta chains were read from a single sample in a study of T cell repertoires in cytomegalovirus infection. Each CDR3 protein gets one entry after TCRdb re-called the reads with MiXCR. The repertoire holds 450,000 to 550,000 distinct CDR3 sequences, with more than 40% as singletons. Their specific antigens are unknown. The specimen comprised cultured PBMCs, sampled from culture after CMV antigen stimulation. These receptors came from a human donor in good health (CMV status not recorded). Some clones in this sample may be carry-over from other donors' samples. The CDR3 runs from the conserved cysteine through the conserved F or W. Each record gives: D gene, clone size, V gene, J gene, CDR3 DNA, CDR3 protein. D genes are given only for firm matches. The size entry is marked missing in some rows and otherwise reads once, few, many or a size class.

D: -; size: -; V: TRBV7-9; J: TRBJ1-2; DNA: TGTGCCAGCAGCCAGACAGGTGACGGCTACACCTTC; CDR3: CASSQTGDGYTF
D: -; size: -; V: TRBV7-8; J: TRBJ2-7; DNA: TGTGCCAGCAGCTTAGCTGGGCTCCAGGACGCCTACGAGCAGTACTTC; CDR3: CASSLAGLQDAYEQYF
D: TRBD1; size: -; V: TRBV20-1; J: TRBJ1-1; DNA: TGCAGTGCTAGAGACGGTAGGGACAGGGGCGCTGAAGCTTTCTTT; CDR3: CSARDGRDRGAEAFF
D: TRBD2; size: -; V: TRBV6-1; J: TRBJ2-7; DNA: TGTGCCAGCAAGAGTAGCGGGGCCAGCTCCTACGAGCAGTACTTC; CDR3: CASKSSGASSYEQYF
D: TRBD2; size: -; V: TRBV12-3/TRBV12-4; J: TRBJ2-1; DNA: TGTGCCAGCAGTCCGGGACTAGCGGGAGTAGACTGGTTCTTC; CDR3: CASSPGLAGVDWFF
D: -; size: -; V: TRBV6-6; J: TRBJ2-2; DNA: TGTGCCAGCAGTTCCTTAGCGAACGGGGAGCTGTTTTTT; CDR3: CASSSLANGELFF
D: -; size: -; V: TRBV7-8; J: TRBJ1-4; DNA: TGTGCCAGCAGCCCCCACGTGGGGAAGGAAAAACTGTTTTTT; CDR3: CASSPHVGKEKLFF
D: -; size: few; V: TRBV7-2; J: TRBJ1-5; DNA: TGTGCCAGCAGCCAAGAGGGGGTTCAGCCCCAGCATTTT; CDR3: CASSQEGVQPQHF
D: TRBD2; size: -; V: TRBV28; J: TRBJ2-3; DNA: TGTGCCAGCAGCTCTCTGGGGTCGGTAGCGGGGGTTGGGGCAGATACGCAGTATTTT; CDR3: CASSSLGSVAGVGADTQYF
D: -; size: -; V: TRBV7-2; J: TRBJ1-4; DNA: TGTGCCAGCAGCCAACAGGCCACGGGGGAAAAACTGTTTTTT; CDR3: CASSQQATGEKLFF
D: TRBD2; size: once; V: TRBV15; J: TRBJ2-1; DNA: TGTGCCACCATGGGCGGGAGAAATAATGAGCAGTTCTTC; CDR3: CATMGGRNNEQFF
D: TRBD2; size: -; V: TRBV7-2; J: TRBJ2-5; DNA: TGTGCCAGCAGCTTCGGTAGCGGGGGGGCCGGGGAGACCCAGTACTTC; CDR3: CASSFGSGGAGETQYF
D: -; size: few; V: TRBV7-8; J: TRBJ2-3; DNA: TGTGCCAGCAGCCGGACATGGGATACGCAGTATTTT; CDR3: CASSRTWDTQYF
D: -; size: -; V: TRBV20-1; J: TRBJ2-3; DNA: TGCAGTGCTCCTCGAGCCCCGAGCACAGATACGCAGTATTTT; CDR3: CSAPRAPSTDTQYF
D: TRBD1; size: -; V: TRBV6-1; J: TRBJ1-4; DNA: TGTGCCAGCAGTGCCAGGACAGGGGGTGAAAAACTGTTTTTT; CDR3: CASSARTGGEKLFF
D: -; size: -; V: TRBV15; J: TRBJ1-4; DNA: TGTGCCACCAGCAGCATATCCAGAGTGCGTAGTAATGAAAAACTGTTTTTT; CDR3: CATSSISRVRSNEKLFF
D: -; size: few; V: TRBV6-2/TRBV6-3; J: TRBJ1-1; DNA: TGTGCCAGCGGTCTTTACACTGAAGCTTTCTTT; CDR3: CASGLYTEAFF
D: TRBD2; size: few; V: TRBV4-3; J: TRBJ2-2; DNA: TGCGCCAGCAGCCCGGGACTAGCGGGAGGTTGGGGCGGGGAGCTGTTTTTT; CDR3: CASSPGLAGGWGGELFF
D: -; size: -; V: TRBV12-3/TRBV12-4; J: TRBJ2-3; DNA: TGTGCCAGCAGTTTGGTGGGAGACTGGCGAGATACGCAGTATTTT; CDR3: CASSLVGDWRDTQYF
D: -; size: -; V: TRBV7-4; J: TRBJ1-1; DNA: TGTGCCAGCGGGCAGGGGAACACTGAAGCTTTCTTT; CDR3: CASGQGNTEAFF
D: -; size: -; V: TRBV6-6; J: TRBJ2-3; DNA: TGTGCCAGCAGGTCCAAGCTGGGGGCTAGCACAGATACGCAGTATTTT; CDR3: CASRSKLGASTDTQYF
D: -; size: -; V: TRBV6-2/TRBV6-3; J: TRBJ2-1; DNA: TGTGCCAGCAAGAAAGGCGGAAGCTCCTACAATGAGCAGTTCTTC; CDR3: CASKKGGSSYNEQFF
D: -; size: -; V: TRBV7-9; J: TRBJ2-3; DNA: TGTGCCAGCAGCTTAAACCAGTACACAGATACGCAGTATTTT; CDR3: CASSLNQYTDTQYF
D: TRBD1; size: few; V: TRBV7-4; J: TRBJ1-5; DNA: TGTGCCAGCAGCTTAGGGACAGGGGGAAATAATCAGCCCCAGCATTTT; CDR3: CASSLGTGGNNQPQHF
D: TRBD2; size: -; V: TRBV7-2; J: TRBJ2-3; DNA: TGTGCCAGCAGCTTACGGCTAGCGGGGACCACAGATACGCAGTATTTT; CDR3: CASSLRLAGTTDTQYF
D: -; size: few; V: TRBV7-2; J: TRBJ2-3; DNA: TGTGCCAGCAGCTTAGTGGTGGGCACAGATACGCAGTATTTT; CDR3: CASSLVVGTDTQYF
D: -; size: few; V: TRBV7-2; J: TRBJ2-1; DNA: TGTGCCAGCAGCTCGGGACGTTATTATGGAAATGAGCAGTTCTTC; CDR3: CASSSGRYYGNEQFF
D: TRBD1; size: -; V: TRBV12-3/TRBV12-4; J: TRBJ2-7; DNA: TGTGCCAGCAGGTGGACAGGGTACTACGAGCAGTACTTC; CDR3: CASRWTGYYEQYF
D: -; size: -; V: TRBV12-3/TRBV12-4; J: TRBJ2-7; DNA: TGTGCCAGCAGAATTGGCTCGGGTGATTACGAGCAGTACTTC; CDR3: CASRIGSGDYEQYF